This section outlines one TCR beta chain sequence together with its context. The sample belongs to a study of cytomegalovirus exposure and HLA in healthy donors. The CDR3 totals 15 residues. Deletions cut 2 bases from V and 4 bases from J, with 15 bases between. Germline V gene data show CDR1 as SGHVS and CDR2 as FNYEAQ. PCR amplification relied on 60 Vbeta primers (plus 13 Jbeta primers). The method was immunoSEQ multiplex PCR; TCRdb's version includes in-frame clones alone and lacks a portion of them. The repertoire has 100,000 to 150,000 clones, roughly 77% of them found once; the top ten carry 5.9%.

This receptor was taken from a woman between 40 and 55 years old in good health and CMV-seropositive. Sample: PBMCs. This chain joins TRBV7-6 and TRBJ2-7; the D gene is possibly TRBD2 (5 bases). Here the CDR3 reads CASSLTAGRGYEQYF. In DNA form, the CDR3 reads TGTGCCAGCAGCTTAACTGCAGGTCGGGGTTACGAGCAGTACTTC.